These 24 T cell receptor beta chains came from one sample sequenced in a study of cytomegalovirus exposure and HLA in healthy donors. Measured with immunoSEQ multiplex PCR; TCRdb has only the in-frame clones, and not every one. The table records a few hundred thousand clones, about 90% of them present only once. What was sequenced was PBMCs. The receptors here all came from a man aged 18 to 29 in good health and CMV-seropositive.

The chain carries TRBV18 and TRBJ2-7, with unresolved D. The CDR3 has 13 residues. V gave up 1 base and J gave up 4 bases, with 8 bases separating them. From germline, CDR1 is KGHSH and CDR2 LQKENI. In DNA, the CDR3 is TGTGCCAGCTCACCACAGGGCAGGTACGAGCAGTACTTC. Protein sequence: CASSPQGRYEQYF.

DNA of the CDR3: TGTGCCACCAGCTCTCGGACAGATAGCTATGGCTACACCTTC. Its protein is CATSSRTDSYGYTF. This chain links TRBV15 with TRBJ1-2; possible D gene TRBD1, 6 bases. From germline, CDR1 is LNHNV and CDR2 YYDKDF (reference sequence). This CDR3 spans 14 amino acids. V gave up 5 bases and J gave up 4 bases, with 14 bases separating them.

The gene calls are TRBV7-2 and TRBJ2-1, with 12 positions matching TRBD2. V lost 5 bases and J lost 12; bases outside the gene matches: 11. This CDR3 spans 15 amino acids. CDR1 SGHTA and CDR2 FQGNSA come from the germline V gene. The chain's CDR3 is CASSQFGLAGKGQFF. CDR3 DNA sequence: TGTGCCAGCAGCCAGTTTGGACTAGCGGGGAAGGGGCAGTTCTTC.

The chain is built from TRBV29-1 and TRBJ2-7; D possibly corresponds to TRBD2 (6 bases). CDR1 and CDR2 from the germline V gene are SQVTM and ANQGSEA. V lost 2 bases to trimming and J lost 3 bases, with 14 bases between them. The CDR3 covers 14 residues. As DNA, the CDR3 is TGCAGCGTTGAACTACCGGGACTGTTCTACGAGCAGTACTTC. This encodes CSVELPGLFYEQYF.

DNA of the CDR3: TGCGCCAGCACGGCAGGGGGTGAGCAGTACTTC. Amino acid sequence: CASTAGGEQYF. This sequence joins TRBV5-1 and TRBJ2-7; 7 bases match TRBD1. The CDR3 runs 11 residues. The ends lost 6 bases at V and 7 bases at J; junction bases unmatched: 4. Germline CDR1 reads SGHRS; CDR2 reads YFSETQ.

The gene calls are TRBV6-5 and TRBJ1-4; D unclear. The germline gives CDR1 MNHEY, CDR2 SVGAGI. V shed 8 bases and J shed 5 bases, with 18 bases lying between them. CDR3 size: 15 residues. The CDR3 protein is CASGRRVTWNEKLFF. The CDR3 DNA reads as TGTGCCAGCGGGAGGAGAGTCACATGGAATGAAAAACTGTTTTTT.

The CDR3 region has the DNA TGTGCCAGCAGCTTATACGGAGAGAATGAGCAGTTCTTC. As protein: CASSLYGENEQFF. V is TRBV7-9 and J is TRBJ2-1; D is uncertain. In germline, CDR1 is SEHNR, CDR2 FQNEAQ (reference sequence). The length of the CDR3 is 13 residues. Trimming took off 2 bases at V and 7 bases at J, with 9 bases between the two ends.

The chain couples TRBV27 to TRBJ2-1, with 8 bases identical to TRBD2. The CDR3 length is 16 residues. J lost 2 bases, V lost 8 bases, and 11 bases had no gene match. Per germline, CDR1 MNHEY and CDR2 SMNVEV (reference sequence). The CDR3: CASSPAGGLPYNEQFF. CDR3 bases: TGTGCCAGCTCCCCCGCGGGGGGACTACCCTACAATGAGCAGTTCTTC.

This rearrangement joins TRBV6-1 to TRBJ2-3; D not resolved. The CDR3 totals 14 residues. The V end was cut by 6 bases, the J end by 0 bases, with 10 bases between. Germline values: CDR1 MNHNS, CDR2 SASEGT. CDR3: CASSLVASTDTQYF. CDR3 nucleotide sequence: TGTGCCAGCAGCTTAGTAGCCAGCACAGATACGCAGTATTTT.

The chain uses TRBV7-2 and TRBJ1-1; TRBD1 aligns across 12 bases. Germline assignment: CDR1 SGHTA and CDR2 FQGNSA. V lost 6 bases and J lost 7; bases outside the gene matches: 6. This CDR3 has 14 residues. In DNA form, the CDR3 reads TGTGCCAGCAGGGGGGACAGGGGGCTCAGTGAAGCTTTCTTT. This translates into CASRGDRGLSEAFF. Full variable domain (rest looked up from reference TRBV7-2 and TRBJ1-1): GAGVSQSPSNKVTEKGKDVELRCDPISGHTALYWYRQSLGQGLEFLIYFQGNSAPDKSGLPSDRFSAERTGGSVSTLTIQRTQQEDSAVYLCASRGDRGLSEAFFGQGTRLTVV.

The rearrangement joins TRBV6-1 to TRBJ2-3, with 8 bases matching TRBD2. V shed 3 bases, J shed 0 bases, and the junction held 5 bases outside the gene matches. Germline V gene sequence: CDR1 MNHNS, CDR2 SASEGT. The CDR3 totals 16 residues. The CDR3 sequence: CASSEISGSSTDTQYF. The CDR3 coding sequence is TGTGCCAGCAGTGAGATAAGCGGGAGTAGCACAGATACGCAGTATTTT.

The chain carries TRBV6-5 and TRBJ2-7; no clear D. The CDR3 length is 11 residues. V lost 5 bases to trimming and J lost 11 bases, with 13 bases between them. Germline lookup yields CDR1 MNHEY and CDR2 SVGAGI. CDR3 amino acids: CASSERAEEYF. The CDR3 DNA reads TGTGCCAGCAGTGAACGGGCAGAGGAGTACTTC.

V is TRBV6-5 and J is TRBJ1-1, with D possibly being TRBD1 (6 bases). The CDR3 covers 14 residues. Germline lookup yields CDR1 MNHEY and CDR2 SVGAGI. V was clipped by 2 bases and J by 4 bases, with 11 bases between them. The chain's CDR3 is CASSYQDRSTEAFF. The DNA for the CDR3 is TGTGCCAGCAGTTACCAGGACAGATCCACTGAAGCTTTCTTT.

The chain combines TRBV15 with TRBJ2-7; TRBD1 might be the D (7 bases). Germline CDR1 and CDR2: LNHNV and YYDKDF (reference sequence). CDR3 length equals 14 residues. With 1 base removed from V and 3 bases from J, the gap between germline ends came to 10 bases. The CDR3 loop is CATSRAGGLYEQYF. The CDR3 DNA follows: TGTGCCACCAGCAGAGCAGGGGGGCTCTACGAGCAGTACTTC. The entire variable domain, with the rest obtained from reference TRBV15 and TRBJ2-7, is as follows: DAMVIQNPRYQVTQFGKPVTLSCSQTLNHNVMYWYQQKSSQAPKLLFHYYDKDFNNEADTPDNFQSRRPNTSFCFLDIRSPGLGDTAMYLCATSRAGGLYEQYFGPGTRLTVT.

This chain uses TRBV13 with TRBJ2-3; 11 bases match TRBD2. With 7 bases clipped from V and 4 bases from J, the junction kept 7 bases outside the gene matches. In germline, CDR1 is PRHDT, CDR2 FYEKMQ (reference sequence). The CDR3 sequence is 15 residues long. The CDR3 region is CASIPHSGRADTQYF. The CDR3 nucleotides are TGTGCCAGCATCCCCCATAGCGGGAGGGCAGATACGCAGTATTTT.

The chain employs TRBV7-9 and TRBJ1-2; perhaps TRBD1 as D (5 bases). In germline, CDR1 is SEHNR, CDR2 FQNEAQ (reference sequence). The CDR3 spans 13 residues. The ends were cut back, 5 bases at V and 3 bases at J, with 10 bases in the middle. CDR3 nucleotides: TGTGCCAGCAGCCTGGGGGTCGACTATGGCTACACCTTC. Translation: CASSLGVDYGYTF.

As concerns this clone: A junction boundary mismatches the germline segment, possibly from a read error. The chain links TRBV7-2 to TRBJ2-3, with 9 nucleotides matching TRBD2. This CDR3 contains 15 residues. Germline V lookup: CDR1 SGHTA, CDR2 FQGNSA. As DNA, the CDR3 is TGTGCCAGCAGCCTAGCGGGACTAGCAACGGATACGCAGTATTTT. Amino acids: CASSLAGLATDTQYF.

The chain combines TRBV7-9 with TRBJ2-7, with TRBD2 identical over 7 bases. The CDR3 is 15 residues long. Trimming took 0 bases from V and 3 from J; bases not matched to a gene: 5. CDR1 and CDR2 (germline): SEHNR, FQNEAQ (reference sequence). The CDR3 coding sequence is TGTGCCAGCAGCTTAGCGCGGGAGCTGAGCTACGAGCAGTACTTC. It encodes CASSLARELSYEQYF.

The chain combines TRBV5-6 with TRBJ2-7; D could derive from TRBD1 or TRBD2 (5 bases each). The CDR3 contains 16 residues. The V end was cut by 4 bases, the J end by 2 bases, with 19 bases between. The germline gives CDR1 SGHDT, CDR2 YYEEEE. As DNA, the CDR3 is TGTGCCAGCAGCCAATGGGGGTCTTACGTGACCTACGAGCAGTACTTC. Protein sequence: CASSQWGSYVTYEQYF.

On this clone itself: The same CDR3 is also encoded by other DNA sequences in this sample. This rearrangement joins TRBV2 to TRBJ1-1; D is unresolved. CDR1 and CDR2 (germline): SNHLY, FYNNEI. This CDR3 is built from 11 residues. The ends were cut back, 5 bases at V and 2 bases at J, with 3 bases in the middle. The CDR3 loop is CASSTNTEAFF. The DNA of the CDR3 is TGTGCCAGCAGTACAAACACTGAAGCTTTCTTT. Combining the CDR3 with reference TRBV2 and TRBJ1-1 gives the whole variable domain EPEVTQTPSHQVTQMGQEVILRCVPISNHLYFYWYRQILGQKVEFLVSFYNNEISEKSEIFDDQFSVERPDGSNFTLKIRSTKLEDSAMYFCASSTNTEAFFGQGTRLTVV.

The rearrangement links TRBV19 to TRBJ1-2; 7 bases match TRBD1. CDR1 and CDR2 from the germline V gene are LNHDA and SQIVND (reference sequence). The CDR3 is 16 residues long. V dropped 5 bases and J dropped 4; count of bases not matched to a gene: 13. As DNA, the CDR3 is TGTGCCAGTAGTTCTCGGACAGGAGCTGGGGCCTATGGCTACACCTTC. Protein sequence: CASSSRTGAGAYGYTF.

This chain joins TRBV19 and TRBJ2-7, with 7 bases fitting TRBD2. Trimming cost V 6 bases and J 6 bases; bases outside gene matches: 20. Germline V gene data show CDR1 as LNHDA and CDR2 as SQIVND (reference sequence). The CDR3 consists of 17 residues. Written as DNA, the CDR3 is TGTGCCAGTAGCGCCAACTGGAACAGACCCTGGGGGGGCGAGCAGTACTTC. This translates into CASSANWNRPWGGEQYF.

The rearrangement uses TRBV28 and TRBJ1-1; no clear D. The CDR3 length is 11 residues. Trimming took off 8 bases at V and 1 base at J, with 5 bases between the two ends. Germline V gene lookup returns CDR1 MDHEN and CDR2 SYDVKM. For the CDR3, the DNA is TGTGCCAGCGAGGGGAACACTGAAGCTTTCTTT. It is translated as CASEGNTEAFF.

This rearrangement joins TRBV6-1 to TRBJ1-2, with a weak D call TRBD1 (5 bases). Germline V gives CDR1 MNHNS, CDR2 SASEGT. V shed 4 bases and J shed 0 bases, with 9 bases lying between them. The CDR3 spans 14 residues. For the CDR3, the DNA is TGTGCCAGCAGTGTGGGACCCGCTAACTATGGCTACACCTTC. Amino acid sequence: CASSVGPANYGYTF.